This T cell receptor (beta chain) was retrieved from a study of T cells generated in artificial thymic organoids. Turning to the study itself: FACS removed CD4 immature single positive or double positive precursors in some experiments.

Bead-based magnetic selection enriched CD8+ T cells. FACS isolated CD3+TCRαβ+CD8 single positive T cells before RNA extraction. This clonotype was recorded only once. TCRalpha and TCRbeta libraries were amplified separately by semi-nested PCR with TRAC or TRBC reverse primers. TCRdb itself ran the 5' RACE reads through MiXCR, one entry per CDR3 protein. This sample has thousands of distinct CDR3 sequences, with about a sixth found just once. Sample: naive CD8+ T cells from the thymus. Subset: CD3+TCRalphabeta+CD8SP T cells; for blood, CD45RO-CCR7+ naive CD8+ T cells. The receptor's source is a human donor who gave cord blood stem cells for thymic organoid culture, a cardiac surgery patient who gave postnatal thymus, or a blood donor (not recorded which).

This chain's CDR3 is CASSPETSQETQYF. The CDR3 DNA reads as TGTGCCAGCAGCCCCGAGACTAGCCAAGAGACCCAGTACTTC. The chain recombines TRBV2 with TRBJ2-5, with D tentatively TRBD2 (6 bases). The CDR3 covers 14 residues. Looked up from germline, CDR1 is SNHLY and CDR2 is FYNNEI. V was trimmed by 6 bases and J by 1 base, leaving 12 bases between them.